The present entry profiles one TCR beta chain with its context. Its antigen is currently unknown. The entry originates in a study of T cell repertoires in cytomegalovirus infection. Overall study findings and caveats: CMV carriers having the relevant HLA were flagged by cumulative public TCR beta family frequency.

TCRdb re-called the reads with MiXCR, one entry per CDR3 protein. This table has some 200,000 distinct CDR3 sequences, around 35% appearing once. The germline V gene encodes CDR1 LNHDA and CDR2 SQIVND (reference sequence). The CDR3 spans 15 residues. Trimming cost V 4 bases and J 4 bases, with 16 bases left between them. This receptor was identified in a human donor in good health (CMV status not recorded). Some clones in this sample may be carry-over from other donors' samples. The rearrangement uses TRBV19 and TRBJ1-1; D gene ambiguous. The sample here was CD8+ T cells from cultured PBMCs, taken from culture after CMV antigen stimulation. CDR3 sequence (DNA): TGTGCCAGTAGTAGGGGTTGGGGATCGGGCACTGAAGCTTTCTTT. It translates to CASSRGWGSGTEAFF.